A selection of T cell receptor beta chains follows, all from one sample in a study of blood T cell repertoires in COVID-19. The repertoire was sequenced with immunoSEQ multiplex PCR; TCRdb's copy has only in-frame clones and lacks some. The table shows fewer than 120,000 clones, with about 80% occurring only once. The sequenced material came from peripheral blood. These receptor sequences come from an elderly woman with acute or convalescent COVID-19. Each CDR3 is given with its conserved first and last residue. The D gene is left open where the match is weak. Clone sizes are given selectively: once, few, many, or a class where the clone is expanded.

v_call,j_call,clone_size,d_call,cdr3_nt,cdr3_aa
TRBV6-4,TRBJ2-5,.,TRBD1,TGTGCCAGCAGACTGACAGGGGGATCGCAAGAGACCCAGTACTTC,CASRLTGGSQETQYF
TRBV28,TRBJ2-7,.,TRBD1,TGTGCCAGCAGAGCAGGGGGCCCCCCCTACGAGCAGTACTTC,CASRAGGPPYEQYF
TRBV5-4,TRBJ2-5,.,TRBD2,TGTGCCAGCAGCTTACCGGGACTAGCCCAAGAGACCCAGTACTTC,CASSLPGLAQETQYF
TRBV18,TRBJ1-5,.,.,TGTGCCAGCTCTCCAGACACGGCTGAGCCCCAGCATTTT,CASSPDTAEPQHF
TRBV5-4,TRBJ2-1,.,TRBD2,TGTGCCAGCAGCAAGGGACTAGCGGGGGACCTGTCCTACAATGAGCAGTTCTTC,CASSKGLAGDLSYNEQFF
TRBV19,TRBJ2-7,.,TRBD1,TGTGCCAGTAGCATTAGACGGGACAGCTCGCCCCAGTACTTC,CASSIRRDSSPQYF
TRBV9,TRBJ2-5,.,TRBD2,TGTGCCAGCAGCGTAGTCGGACTAGTGGGAGAGACCCAGTACTTC,CASSVVGLVGETQYF
TRBV6-5,TRBJ1-2,few,TRBD1,TGTGCCAGCAGAATACCGATACCAGGGGGCAGTGGCTACACCTTC,CASRIPIPGGSGYTF
TRBV3-1/TRBV3-2,TRBJ1-2,.,.,TGTGCCAGCAGCCAAGAGTCGGCAGGGGACTATGGCTACACCTTC,CASSQESAGDYGYTF
TRBV4-1,TRBJ1-1,.,.,TGCGCCAGCAGCCAAGATGGCGTAGGCAGGGAAGCTTTCTTT,CASSQDGVGREAFF
TRBV6-5,TRBJ2-2,.,.,TGTGCCAGCAGCGCAGTTGGGCACGGGGAGCTGTTTTTT,CASSAVGHGELFF
TRBV2,TRBJ2-5,.,.,TGTGCCAGCAGTTGGACAGTGCAAGAGACCCAGTACTTC,CASSWTVQETQYF
TRBV10-3,TRBJ2-7,few,.,TGTGCCACCCGAGGACAGAGCTCCTACGAGCAGTACTTC,CATRGQSSYEQYF
TRBV7-2,TRBJ2-1,.,TRBD2,TGTGCCAGCAGCTTATTCAGCGGGAACTCCTACAATGAGCAGTTCTTC,CASSLFSGNSYNEQFF
TRBV3-1/TRBV3-2,TRBJ2-1,.,.,TGTGCCAGCAGCTCCGGTAGGACTCTAGCCCCGAAGTCCTACAATGAGCAGTTCTTC,CASSSGRTLAPKSYNEQFF
TRBV5-1,TRBJ2-3,.,TRBD2,TGCGCCAGCAGCCCGGGGACTAGCCAAGCCACAGATACGCAGTATTTT,CASSPGTSQATDTQYF